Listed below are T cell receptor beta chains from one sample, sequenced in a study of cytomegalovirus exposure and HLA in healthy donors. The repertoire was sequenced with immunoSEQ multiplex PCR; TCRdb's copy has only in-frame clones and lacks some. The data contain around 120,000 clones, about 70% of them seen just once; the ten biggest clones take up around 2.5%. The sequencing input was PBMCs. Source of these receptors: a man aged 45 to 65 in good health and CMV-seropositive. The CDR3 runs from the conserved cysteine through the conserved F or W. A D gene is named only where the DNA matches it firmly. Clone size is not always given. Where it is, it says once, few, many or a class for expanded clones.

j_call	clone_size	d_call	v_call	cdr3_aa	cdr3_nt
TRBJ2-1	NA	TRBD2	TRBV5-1	CASSLTSGNNEQFF	TGCGCCAGCAGCTTGACTAGCGGCAACAATGAGCAGTTCTTC
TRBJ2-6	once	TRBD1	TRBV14	CASSRRTGVSFSGANVLTF	TGTGCCAGCAGCCGTAGGACAGGGGTTAGTTTCTCTGGGGCCAACGTCCTGACTTTC
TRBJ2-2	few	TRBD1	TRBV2	CASKGDRNTGELFF	TGTGCCAGCAAGGGGGACAGAAACACCGGGGAGCTGTTTTTT
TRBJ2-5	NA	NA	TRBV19	CASSNFSGVGETQYF	TGTGCCAGTAGTAATTTCTCCGGGGTAGGTGAGACCCAGTACTTC
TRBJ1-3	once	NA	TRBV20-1	CSARGRNTIYF	TGCAGTGCTAGAGGTAGAAACACCATATATTTT
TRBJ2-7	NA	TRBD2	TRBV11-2	CASSFGTSFTYEQYF	TGTGCCAGCAGCTTCGGGACTAGTTTTACCTACGAGCAGTACTTC
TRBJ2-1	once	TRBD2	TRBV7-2	CASSPQGLSYNEQFF	TGTGCCAGCAGCCCCCAGGGACTATCCTACAATGAGCAGTTCTTC
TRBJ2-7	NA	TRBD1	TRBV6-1	CASSDPIGQGDNEQYF	TGTGCCAGCAGTGACCCTATCGGACAGGGAGATAACGAGCAGTACTTC
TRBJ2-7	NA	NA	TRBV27	CASSRGGSYEQYF	TGTGCCAGCAGCCGTGGAGGCTCCTACGAGCAGTACTTC
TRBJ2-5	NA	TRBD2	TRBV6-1	CASSEAVAGGAETQYF	TGTGCCAGCAGTGAAGCGGTAGCGGGGGGGGCAGAGACCCAGTACTTC
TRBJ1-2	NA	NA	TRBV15	CATSRDLQGGYTF	TGTGCCACCAGCAGAGATTTACAGGGCGGCTACACCTTC
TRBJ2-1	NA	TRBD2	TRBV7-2	CASSPGGGPYNEQFF	TGTGCCAGCAGCCCCGGGGGGGGCCCGTACAATGAGCAGTTCTTC
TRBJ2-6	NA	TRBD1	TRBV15	CATSIPGQGTPGANVLTF	TGTGCCACCAGCATTCCGGGACAGGGTACGCCTGGGGCCAACGTCCTGACTTTC
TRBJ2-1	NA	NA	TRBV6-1	CASLRGKGFNEQFF	TGTGCCAGCCTTAGGGGGAAGGGGTTCAATGAGCAGTTCTTC
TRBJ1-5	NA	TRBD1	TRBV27	CASSSGQVTYSNQPQHF	TGTGCCAGCAGTTCGGGACAGGTTACTTATAGCAATCAGCCCCAGCATTTT
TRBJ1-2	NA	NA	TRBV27	CASSLAGGDGYTF	TGTGCCAGCAGTTTAGCCGGGGGAGATGGCTACACCTTC
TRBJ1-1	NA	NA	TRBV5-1	CASSPPLNTEAFF	TGCGCCAGCAGCCCCCCCTTGAACACTGAAGCTTTCTTT
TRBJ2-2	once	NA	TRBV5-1	CASSLEWRRDHGELFF	TGCGCCAGCAGCTTGGAGTGGAGGCGGGATCATGGGGAGCTGTTTTTT
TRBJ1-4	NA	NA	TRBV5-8	CASSTGLNEKLFF	TGTGCCAGCAGCACGGGTCTTAATGAAAAACTGTTTTTT
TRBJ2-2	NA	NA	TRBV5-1	CASSPGTYSNTGELFF	TGCGCCAGCAGCCCCGGGACATACTCGAACACCGGGGAGCTGTTTTTT
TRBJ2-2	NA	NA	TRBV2	CASSEEGATTGELFF	TGTGCCAGCAGTGAGGAGGGGGCAACCACCGGGGAGCTGTTTTTT
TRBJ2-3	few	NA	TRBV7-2	CASSSPPNTQYF	TGTGCCAGCAGCTCCCCCCCTAATACGCAGTATTTT
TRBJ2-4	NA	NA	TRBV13	CASSLGGRENIQYF	TGTGCCAGCAGCTTGGGGGGGCGCGAAAACATTCAGTACTTC
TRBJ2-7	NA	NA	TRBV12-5	CASGLANSNLPYEQYF	TGTGCTAGTGGTTTGGCGAACTCAAACCTGCCCTACGAGCAGTACTTC
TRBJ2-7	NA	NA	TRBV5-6	CASSLAGKRITYEQYF	TGTGCCAGCAGCTTGGCCGGGAAAAGGATCACCTACGAGCAGTACTTC
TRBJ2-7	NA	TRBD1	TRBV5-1	CASSIRTGGYEQYF	TGCGCCAGCAGCATCCGGACAGGGGGCTACGAGCAGTACTTC
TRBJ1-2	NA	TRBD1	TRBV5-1	CASSYANTGGNGYTF	TGCGCCAGCAGCTACGCTAATACAGGGGGCAATGGCTACACCTTC
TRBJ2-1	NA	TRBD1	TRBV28	CASTNWGTGLNEQFF	TGTGCCAGCACCAATTGGGGGACAGGGTTAAATGAGCAGTTCTTC
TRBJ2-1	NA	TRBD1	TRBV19	CASSVTGVNEQFF	TGTGCCAGTAGTGTTACAGGGGTCAATGAGCAGTTCTTC
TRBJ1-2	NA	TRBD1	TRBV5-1	CASSQDRGLGYTF	TGCGCCAGCAGCCAAGACAGGGGACTTGGCTACACCTTC
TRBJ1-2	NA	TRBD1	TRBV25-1	CASSVTGVGGYTF	TGTGCCAGCAGTGTGACAGGGGTAGGTGGCTACACCTTC
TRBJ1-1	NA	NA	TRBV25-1	CASRSQGGDTEAFF	TGTGCCAGCAGATCACAGGGAGGGGACACTGAAGCTTTCTTT
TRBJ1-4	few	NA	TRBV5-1	CASSTRGGGEKLFF	TGCGCCAGCAGCACCCGGGGGGGTGGCGAAAAACTGTTTTTT
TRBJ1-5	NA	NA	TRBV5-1	CASSLAPGSNQPQHF	TGCGCCAGCAGCTTGGCTCCCGGTAGCAATCAGCCCCAGCATTTT
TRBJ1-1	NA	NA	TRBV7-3	CASSFQGEGTEAFF	TGTGCCAGCAGCTTTCAAGGAGAGGGCACTGAAGCTTTCTTT
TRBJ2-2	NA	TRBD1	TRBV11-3	CASSSSTGIGELFF	TGTGCCAGCAGCTCCTCGACAGGGATCGGGGAGCTGTTTTTT
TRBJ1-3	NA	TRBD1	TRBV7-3	CASSRGTAAGNTIYF	TGTGCCAGCAGCCGGGGGACAGCGGCTGGAAACACCATATATTTT
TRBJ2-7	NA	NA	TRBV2	CASRRTGYEQYF	TGTGCCAGCAGGAGGACGGGATACGAGCAGTACTTC
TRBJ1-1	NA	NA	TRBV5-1	CASSLAGRGRAFF	TGCGCCAGCAGCTTGGCTGGCAGGGGTAGGGCTTTCTTT
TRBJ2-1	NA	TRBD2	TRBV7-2	CASSSSGGASNEQFF	TGTGCCAGCAGCTCTAGCGGGGGGGCCAGTAATGAGCAGTTCTTC
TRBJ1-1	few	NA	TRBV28	CASNKRTPEAFF	TGTGCCAGCAATAAAAGGACTCCTGAAGCTTTCTTT
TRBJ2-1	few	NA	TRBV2	CASSAIQGANEQFF	TGTGCCAGCAGTGCTATACAGGGAGCGAATGAGCAGTTCTTC
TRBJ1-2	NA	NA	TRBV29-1	CSVEDGQDGYTF	TGCAGCGTTGAAGACGGTCAAGATGGCTACACCTTC
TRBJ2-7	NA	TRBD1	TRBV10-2	CASKAGGEREQYF	TGCGCCAGCAAGGCAGGGGGAGAACGGGAGCAGTACTTC
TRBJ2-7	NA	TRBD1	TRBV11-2	CASSLRTGYSYEQYF	TGTGCCAGCAGCTTACGGACAGGGTACTCCTACGAGCAGTACTTC
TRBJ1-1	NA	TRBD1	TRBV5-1	CASSLRTGGVRTEAFF	TGCGCCAGCAGCCTGCGGACAGGGGGCGTTCGGACTGAAGCTTTCTTT
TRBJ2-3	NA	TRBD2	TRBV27	CASSRQTSGLNTDTQYF	TGTGCCAGCAGTAGACAAACTAGCGGGCTTAACACAGATACGCAGTATTTT
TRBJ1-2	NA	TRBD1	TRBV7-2	CASSYLQGRNGYTF	TGTGCCAGCAGCTACCTACAGGGGAGGAATGGCTACACCTTC
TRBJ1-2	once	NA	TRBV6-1	CASSEPGGYTF	TGTGCCAGCAGTGAGCCCGGTGGCTACACCTTC
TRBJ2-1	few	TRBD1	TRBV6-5	CASRGQGYGNEQFF	TGTGCCAGCAGAGGACAGGGGTATGGCAATGAGCAGTTCTTC
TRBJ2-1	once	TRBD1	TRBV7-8	CASSPPPGQGAHNEQFF	TGTGCCAGCAGTCCTCCGCCGGGACAGGGGGCCCACAATGAGCAGTTCTTC
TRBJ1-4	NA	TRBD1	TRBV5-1	CASSPDRGGEKLFF	TGCGCCAGCAGCCCCGACAGGGGAGGCGAAAAACTGTTTTTT
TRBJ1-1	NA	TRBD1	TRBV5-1	CASSYDTGVGTEAFF	TGCGCCAGCAGTTATGATACAGGGGTGGGGACTGAAGCTTTCTTT
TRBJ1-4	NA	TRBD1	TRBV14	CASSLRGQGTLHNEKLFF	TGTGCCAGCAGCCTGCGGGGACAGGGTACTCTACATAATGAAAAACTGTTTTTT
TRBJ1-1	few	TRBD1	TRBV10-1	CASMDRGGTEAFF	TGCGCCAGCATGGACAGGGGAGGCACTGAAGCTTTCTTT
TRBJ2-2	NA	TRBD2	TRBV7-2	CASSSTTSGAYTGELFF	TGTGCCAGCAGCTCAACGACTAGCGGGGCTTACACCGGGGAGCTGTTTTTT
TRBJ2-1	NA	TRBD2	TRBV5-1	CASSWGLAGGSSYNEQFF	TGCGCCAGCAGCTGGGGACTAGCGGGGGGATCATCCTACAATGAGCAGTTCTTC